This T cell receptor (beta chain) was sequenced for a study of T cell repertoires in cytomegalovirus infection. There are 16 residues in the CDR3. Germline lookup yields CDR1 LGHNA and CDR2 YSLEER. J lost 4 bases, V lost 4 bases, and 12 bases had no gene match. Many counts were recorded for this clonotype. TCRdb independently ran MiXCR on the reads; one entry per CDR3 protein. The sample has some 220,000 distinct CDR3 sequences, around 6.6% seen once; the top ten hold around 6.5%. The chain has TRBV4-3 and TRBJ1-2, with 7 bases matching TRBD1. The sequence came from a human donor in good health (CMV status not recorded). Some clones in this sample may be carry-over from other donors' samples. Sequencing was done on a sample of PBMCs. The CDR3 protein is CASSPGTVIQSYGYTF. Written as DNA, the CDR3 is TGCGCCAGCAGCCCCGGGACAGTCATCCAGAGCTATGGCTACACCTTC.